These T cell receptor beta chains were read from a single sample in a study of T cell responses to AZD1222 COVID-19 vaccine. TCRdb keeps only in-frame clones here, not all; method: immunoSEQ multiplex PCR. The table includes 100,000 to 150,000 clones, approximately 91% detected once. The sample consisted of peripheral blood, taken on day 0 of AZD1222 vaccination. All receptors derive from an adult in good health. Each CDR3 is given with its conserved first and last residue. D genes are given only for firm matches. Size tells how often a clone was seen (once, few, many) or the class of an expanded clone, and some rows leave it out.

D	V	size	J	DNA	CDR3
.	TRBV6-5	.	TRBJ1-1	TGTGCCAGCATTAAGCAAGGACAGCCGAACACTGAAGCTTTCTTT	CASIKQGQPNTEAFF
.	TRBV6-4	.	TRBJ2-7	TGTGCCAGCAGCCGGGACTGGGCCGCCGAGCAGTACTTC	CASSRDWAAEQYF
TRBD1	TRBV19	.	TRBJ2-3	TGTGCCAGTCAGGACAGGGCCCCAGATACGCAGTATTTT	CASQDRAPDTQYF
.	TRBV11-2	.	TRBJ2-1	TGTGCCAGCAGCTCCGCCGGGAGCAGCTCCTACAATGAGCAGTTCTTC	CASSSAGSSSYNEQFF
.	TRBV2	.	TRBJ1-1	TGTGCCAGTATACAGGGCCTGGGCACTGAAGCTTTCTTT	CASIQGLGTEAFF
.	TRBV19	.	TRBJ1-3	TGTGCCAGTAGTCCCCGCGGGGCGGGCTCTGGAAACACCATATATTTT	CASSPRGAGSGNTIYF
.	TRBV7-9	.	TRBJ1-3	TGTGCCAGCAGCTTAGAAGGTTTCTCGGGAAACACCATATATTTT	CASSLEGFSGNTIYF
.	TRBV20-1	.	TRBJ1-1	TGCAGTGCTAGTACTGGGACATCGAGAGAAGCTTTCTTT	CSASTGTSREAFF
.	TRBV5-1	.	TRBJ2-7	TGCGCCAGCAGCTCGCAGGGTATCGACGAGCAGTACTTC	CASSSQGIDEQYF
.	TRBV19	.	TRBJ2-2	TGTGCCAGTAGTAAGGGCGGATTTAACACCGGGGAGCTGTTTTTT	CASSKGGFNTGELFF
.	TRBV29-1	.	TRBJ2-5	TGCAGCTACCAGGCACAGGGAGAGGGGACCCAGTACTTC	CSYQAQGEGTQYF
.	TRBV12-3/TRBV12-4	.	TRBJ1-2	TGTGCCAGCAGCCGCGACGGGAACTATGGCTACACCTTC	CASSRDGNYGYTF
.	TRBV27	.	TRBJ1-1	TGTGCCAGCAGTTTAACAGGGTTGAACACTGAAGCTTTCTTT	CASSLTGLNTEAFF
.	TRBV2	few	TRBJ1-5	TGTGCCAGCAGTGTAGCTATCCGACAGCCCCAGCATTTT	CASSVAIRQPQHF
.	TRBV10-1	.	TRBJ2-5	TGCGCCAGCAGACTGAGCCAGAATGCAATAGAGACCCAGTACTTC	CASRLSQNAIETQYF
TRBD2	TRBV23-1	.	TRBJ2-4	TGCGCCAGCAGTCAATCGTGGGCGGGGGGAGACACGCTAGCCAAAAACATTCAGTACTTC	CASSQSWAGGDTLAKNIQYF
TRBD1	TRBV14	.	TRBJ1-1	TGTGCCAGCAGCCAAATTACAGGGGGAGACCAAGCTTTCTTT	CASSQITGGDQAFF
.	TRBV6-5	.	TRBJ2-1	TGTGCCAGCAGTTACTCGGCTAGCCCTTTGTCCAATGAGCAGTTCTTC	CASSYSASPLSNEQFF
.	TRBV6-5	.	TRBJ1-3	TGTGCCAGCAGTTACACTTCGGCTCTCTCTGGAAACACCATATATTTT	CASSYTSALSGNTIYF
TRBD2	TRBV3-1/TRBV3-2	.	TRBJ2-1	TGTGCCAGCAGCCAAGCAGGGACTAGCGGGCTACTGGAGCAGTTCTTC	CASSQAGTSGLLEQFF
.	TRBV9	.	TRBJ1-6	TGTGCCAGCAGCGCCCGGGACTTTAATTCACCCCTCCACTTT	CASSARDFNSPLHF
.	TRBV6-5	.	TRBJ2-7	TGTGCCAGCAGTTACCTTACAGGGACTTACGAGCAGTACTTC	CASSYLTGTYEQYF
.	TRBV6-4	.	TRBJ1-2	TGTGCCAGCAGTGAGGAGACACGGACTGGGGGCTACACCTTC	CASSEETRTGGYTF
.	TRBV3-1/TRBV3-2	.	TRBJ2-1	TGTGCCAGCAGCTTAGGACTGTACAATGAGCAGTTCTTC	CASSLGLYNEQFF
.	TRBV29-1	.	TRBJ2-5	TGCAGCGTTGATGATGGCGTAGGGCGACAAGAGACCCAGTACTTC	CSVDDGVGRQETQYF
TRBD1	TRBV5-1	.	TRBJ1-4	TGCGCCAGCAGCTTGCAGGGGGCGGCTGAAAAACTGTTTTTT	CASSLQGAAEKLFF
.	TRBV13	.	TRBJ2-5	TGTGCCAGCAGCCTCCCGGGGGTGGGGGAGACCCAGTACTTC	CASSLPGVGETQYF
.	TRBV6-5	.	TRBJ2-7	TGTGCCAGCAGCCCGCAGGGAACTCAATATTACGAGCAGTACTTC	CASSPQGTQYYEQYF
.	TRBV7-8	.	TRBJ2-3	TGTGCCAGCAGCCCTTCCGGGGGGCCAGATACGCAGTATTTT	CASSPSGGPDTQYF
.	TRBV12-3/TRBV12-4	.	TRBJ1-5	TGTGCCAGCAGTTGGGAGCGCAATCAGCCCCAGCATTTT	CASSWERNQPQHF
TRBD1	TRBV28	.	TRBJ2-3	TGTGCCAGCAGTCTCGGACAGGGGGGGACAGATACGCAGTATTTT	CASSLGQGGTDTQYF
.	TRBV11-3	.	TRBJ2-7	TGTGCCAGCAGCTCACCGGGACGGGGGTCCTACGAGCAGTACTTC	CASSSPGRGSYEQYF
TRBD1	TRBV5-1	.	TRBJ1-6	TGCGCCAGCAGCTTGGGGCAGGGGGAGAGGTATTCACCCCTCCACTTT	CASSLGQGERYSPLHF
TRBD2	TRBV5-6	.	TRBJ2-1	TGTGCCAGCAGCTCACTAGCGGGCCTCGCCTACAATGAGCAGTTCTTC	CASSSLAGLAYNEQFF
TRBD1	TRBV18	.	TRBJ1-1	TGTGCCAGCTCACTTGGACAGGGAAGGACTGAAGCTTTCTTT	CASSLGQGRTEAFF
.	TRBV6-5	.	TRBJ1-1	TGTGCCAGCAGTTACTCAGATGCCTTAGGGGGCACTGAAGCTTTCTTT	CASSYSDALGGTEAFF
.	TRBV14	.	TRBJ2-1	TGTGCCAGCAGCCCAGCCTGGAGGGCCTTATTGAATGAGCAGTTCTTC	CASSPAWRALLNEQFF
TRBD1	TRBV15	.	TRBJ2-3	TGTGCCACCAGCAGAGTTGGACAGGGGACAGATACGCAGTATTTT	CATSRVGQGTDTQYF
.	TRBV18	.	TRBJ2-6	TGTGCCAGCTCATCCAGACGGATTGTCTCTGGGGCCAACGTCCTGACTTTC	CASSSRRIVSGANVLTF
.	TRBV6-5	.	TRBJ1-5	TGTGCCAGCAGTTACGCACACGATAATCAGCCCCAGCATTTT	CASSYAHDNQPQHF
TRBD1	TRBV7-9	few	TRBJ1-3	TGTGCCAGCAGCTTAGGGGACAGGGTTGGAAACACCATATATTTT	CASSLGDRVGNTIYF
.	TRBV24-1	.	TRBJ1-3	TGTGCCACCAGTGATTTAAACGGAAAGTCTGGAAACACCATATATTTT	CATSDLNGKSGNTIYF
.	TRBV7-9	.	TRBJ2-7	TGTGCCAGCAGCTTAGAACAGGGCTACGAGCAGTACTTC	CASSLEQGYEQYF
TRBD1	TRBV6-2/TRBV6-3	.	TRBJ1-2	TGTGCCAGCACCCCCGGGGTGTTCAGGGGGCGCGAAAATGGCTACACCTTC	CASTPGVFRGRENGYTF
.	TRBV7-2	.	TRBJ2-7	TGTGCCAGCAGCTTAGAACCAGGAGCCTACGAGCAGTACTTC	CASSLEPGAYEQYF
TRBD2	TRBV28	.	TRBJ2-5	TGTGCCAGCAGTTTTGTTAGCGGGGGGATCGGGACCCAGTACTTC	CASSFVSGGIGTQYF
.	TRBV6-5	.	TRBJ1-2	TGTGCCAGCAGCCATGATTATAACTATGGCTACACCTTC	CASSHDYNYGYTF
.	TRBV6-4	.	TRBJ2-2	TGTGCCAGCAGTGACTCTTGGAGCACCGGGGAGCTGTTTTTT	CASSDSWSTGELFF
.	TRBV3-1/TRBV3-2	.	TRBJ1-2	TGTGCCAGCAGCCTGGGACTCGATGGCTACACCTTC	CASSLGLDGYTF
.	TRBV29-1	.	TRBJ1-1	TGCAGCGTTGATCGGGGGGCTGAAGCTTTCTTT	CSVDRGAEAFF